Presented here are 31 T cell receptor beta chains from one specimen sequenced in a study of T cell repertoires in cytomegalovirus infection. These receptors' targets are unknown. One entry per CDR3 protein results from TCRdb running MiXCR on the reads. The top ten hold less than 15% of the sample, which has more than 300,000 distinct CDR3 sequences, roughly 36% seen once. The input for sequencing was cultured PBMCs, taken from culture after CMV antigen stimulation. Receptors were obtained from a human donor in good health (CMV status not recorded). Some clones in this sample may be carry-over from other donors' samples.

The chain uses TRBV6-8 and TRBJ1-2; D might be TRBD1 (5 bases). CDR1 is MNHGY, CDR2 SAAAGT, per germline. V gave up 7 bases and J gave up 7 bases, with 25 bases separating them. This CDR3 region has 16 residues. The CDR3 loop reads CASKTRPGAGPSGYTF. In DNA, the CDR3 is TGTGCCAGCAAGACTCGTCCAGGAGCGGGACCGAGTGGCTACACCTTC.

This clonotype was counted a few times. The V and J genes are TRBV19 and TRBJ2-7; TRBD1 might be the D (5 bases). Trimming removed 3 bases at V and 5 bases at J, with 11 bases between. This CDR3 spans 13 amino acids. Looked up from germline, CDR1 is LNHDA and CDR2 is SQIVND (reference sequence). The CDR3 loop reads CASSMGRAHEQYV. As DNA, the CDR3 is TGTGCCAGTAGTATGGGCAGGGCCCACGAGCAGTACGTC.

The chain joins TRBV2 to TRBJ2-5; TRBD2 aligns across 12 bases. This CDR3 comprises 16 residues. Trimming removed 3 bases from V and 0 bases from J; junction bases left unmatched: 2. Per germline, CDR1 SNHLY and CDR2 FYNNEI. The CDR3 reads CASSERLAGDQETQYF. The CDR3, as DNA: TGTGCCAGCAGTGAGCGACTAGCGGGAGACCAAGAGACCCAGTACTTC. The full variable domain, its missing parts supplied by reference TRBV2 and TRBJ2-5, is EPEVTQTPSHQVTQMGQEVILRCVPISNHLYFYWYRQILGQKVEFLVSFYNNEISEKSEIFDDQFSVERPDGSNFTLKIRSTKLEDSAMYFCASSERLAGDQETQYFGPGTRLLVL.

The V gene is TRBV5-4, the J gene TRBJ2-3, with D tentatively TRBD2 (5 bases). Trimming took 0 bases from V and 4 from J, leaving 9 bases between them. This CDR3 is 14 amino acids long. From germline, CDR1 is SGHNT and CDR2 YYREEE (reference sequence). CDR3: CASSLEPGSDTQYF. The CDR3 DNA reads as TGTGCCAGCAGCTTGGAGCCGGGATCAGATACGCAGTATTTT.

The rearrangement joins TRBV14 to TRBJ1-2; D is uncertain. The CDR3 sequence is 14 residues long. Germline CDR1 is SGHDN and CDR2 is FVKESK. With 2 bases removed from V and 9 bases from J, the gap between germline ends came to 16 bases. CDR3 DNA: TGTGCCAGCAGCCAAAAGAGTGGGTTCGGGAGCTACACCTTC. It yields the protein CASSQKSGFGSYTF.

The chain combines TRBV7-9 with TRBJ2-4, with TRBD1 identical over 7 bases. Unmatched junction bases numbered 2, after V lost 5 bases and J lost 1 base. The CDR3 consists of 14 residues. Germline lookup yields CDR1 SEHNR and CDR2 FQNEAQ (reference sequence). DNA for the CDR3: TGTGCCAGCAGCCTACAGGGGGCCAAAAACATTCAGTACTTC. It codes for CASSLQGAKNIQYF.

The chain uses TRBV5-6 and TRBJ2-7; 14 bases align to TRBD2. The CDR3 runs 16 residues. Germline assignment: CDR1 SGHDT and CDR2 YYEEEE. J was trimmed by 5 bases and V by 1 base; bases with no gene match: 5. The CDR3 sequence is CASSLKGTSGSHEQYV. CDR3 nucleotides: TGTGCCAGCAGCTTGAAAGGGACTAGCGGGAGTCACGAGCAGTACGTC.

The CDR3 DNA follows: TGCGCCAGCAGCCAAGCTCCCGCTCGCGATACGCAGTATTTT. Translated, it gives CASSQAPARDTQYF. The chain employs TRBV4-1 and TRBJ2-3; D ambiguous. Per germline, CDR1 MGHRA and CDR2 YSYEKL. The CDR3 sequence is 14 residues long. Trimming removed 1 base from V and 6 bases from J, with 11 bases in between.

This clonotype was observed a handful of times. This chain uses TRBV7-2 with TRBJ2-7, with TRBD2 matching over 14 bases. The junction had 12 bases not matched to a gene; V was cut back by 5 bases and J by 3 bases. This CDR3 has 18 amino acids. CDR1 is SGHTA and CDR2 is FQGNSA in the germline V gene. The CDR3 protein is CASSRGTSGRLTGYEQYV. CDR3 DNA: TGTGCCAGCAGCCGAGGGACTAGCGGGAGACTTACGGGCTACGAGCAGTACGTC.

This sequence joins TRBV7-2 and TRBJ1-1, with D perhaps matching TRBD1 (5 bases). The V gene's germline CDR1 is SGHTA and CDR2 FQGNSA. This CDR3 spans 16 amino acids. V dropped 5 bases and J dropped 7 bases, with 23 bases sitting between them. DNA for the CDR3: TGTGCCAGCAGCACGACAGTGGTGATAGATGGGGATGAAGCTTTCTTT. Its protein is CASSTTVVIDGDEAFF.

This clonotype was detected a few times. The chain links TRBV27 to TRBJ2-3; maybe TRBD2 (6 bases). Germline V gives CDR1 MNHEY, CDR2 SMNVEV (reference sequence). Trimming left V 5 bases short and J 8 bases short, with 14 bases between. This CDR3 has 13 amino acids. Here the CDR3 reads CASSRDSARTQYF. CDR3 DNA sequence: TGTGCCAGCAGTCGGGACTCCGCCCGTACGCAGTATTTT.

The chain employs TRBV7-6 and TRBJ2-5; D call uncertain. The ends were cut back, 0 bases at V and 5 bases at J, with 4 bases in the middle. The CDR3 is made up of 12 amino acids. Germline CDR1 SGHVS, CDR2 FNYEAQ. In nucleotides, the CDR3 is TGTGCCAGCAGCTTAGCGGATGAGACCCAGTACTTC. It encodes CASSLADETQYF. Supplemented by reference TRBV7-6 and TRBJ2-5, the full variable domain reads GAGVSQSPRYKVTKRGQDVALRCDPISGHVSLYWYRQALGQGPEFLTYFNYEAQQDKSGLPNDRFSAERPEGSISTLTIQRTEQRDSAMYRCASSLADETQYFGPGTRLLVL.

The table lists this clonotype with many counts. The junction differs from germline at one of its ends, possibly a read error. This chain links TRBV20-1 with TRBJ2-3; 15 nucleotides align to TRBD2. This CDR3 contains 16 residues. Per the germline V gene, CDR1 is DFQATT and CDR2 is SNEGSKA (reference sequence). The CDR3: CSARPNLGLAGGPWHF. The CDR3 region has the DNA TGCAGTGCTAGACCTAATCTCGGACTAGCGGGAGGGCCTTGGCATTTT.

This clonotype was counted between two and nine times. The chain employs TRBV18 and TRBJ2-2; unclear D gene. The CDR3 consists of 15 residues. The germline CDR1 and CDR2 sequences are KGHSH and LQKENI. Trimming left V 2 bases short and J 6 bases short, with 13 bases between. CDR3 region: CASSPGESAPGELFF. The CDR3 DNA follows: TGTGCCAGCTCACCAGGAGAGAGCGCGCCCGGGGAGCTGTTTTTT.

This clonotype was detected a few times. CDR3 amino acids: CASSHITGELFF. CDR3 DNA: TGTGCCAGTAGTCATATCACCGGGGAGCTGTTTTTT. The chain combines TRBV19 with TRBJ2-2; D remains unclear. V was pared by 5 bases and J by 4 bases, with 5 bases between. The CDR3 consists of 12 residues. Germline V gives CDR1 LNHDA, CDR2 SQIVND (reference sequence).

This clonotype was counted ten times or more. The chain links TRBV7-2 to TRBJ2-3, with TRBD2 matching 7 bases. The V gene end was trimmed by 5 bases and the J gene end by 4 bases; junction bases not matched to a gene: 6. The CDR3 loop spans 14 amino acids. Germline loops: CDR1 SGHTA, CDR2 FQGNSA. This CDR3 reads CASSPTSAADTQYF. The DNA of the CDR3 is TGTGCCAGCAGCCCAACTAGCGCGGCAGATACGCAGTATTTT.

The chain combines TRBV5-1 with TRBJ1-1; TRBD1 matches 7 bases. J lost 4 bases, V lost 1 base, and 7 bases had no gene match. This CDR3 spans 15 amino acids. In germline, CDR1 is SGHRS, CDR2 YFSETQ. The CDR3 bases are TGCGCCAGCAGCTTGTCCGCGCAGGGGGGCACTGAAGCTTTCTTT. Its translation: CASSLSAQGGTEAFF.

With regard to this clonotype: A read error may account for a junction end that differs from germline. The chain recombines TRBV4-1 with TRBJ2-7, with D possibly called TRBD1 or TRBD2 (5 bases each). The germline V gene encodes CDR1 MGHRA and CDR2 YSYEKL. CDR3 size: 15 residues. The CDR3 DNA reads TGTGCCAGCAGCCCTACCGGGACGTCCGTCTACGAGCAGTACTTC. Its translation is CASSPTGTSVYEQYF.

This clonotype appeared a few times. The genes are TRBV7-6 and TRBJ1-5, with D unclear. V was pared by 3 bases and J by 15 bases, with 15 bases between. The V gene's germline CDR1 is SGHVS and CDR2 FNYEAQ. The length of the CDR3 is 12 residues. The CDR3 DNA sequence: TGTGCCAGCAGCTTGGGCGGGATCACATGGCATTTT. Residues: CASSLGGITWHF.

The rearrangement joins TRBV3-1 to TRBJ2-1; D is undetermined. Trimming shortened V by 4 bases and J by 6 bases, and 10 bases separated the two germline ends. Germline lookup yields CDR1 LGHDT and CDR2 YNNKEL (reference sequence). The CDR3 spans 13 residues. The chain's CDR3 is CASSPRSGNEQFF. In DNA form, the CDR3 reads TGTGCCAGCAGCCCACGCTCAGGCAATGAGCAGTTCTTC.

CDR3 coding DNA: TGTGCCAGCAGTCCTCTATCGGGAGGGCCCAACGAGCAGTACTTC. The encoded protein is CASSPLSGGPNEQYF. This chain links TRBV7-2 with TRBJ2-7; 8 bases match TRBD2. This CDR3 is built from 15 residues. Germline V gene sequence: CDR1 SGHTA, CDR2 FQGNSA. V gave up 6 bases and J gave up 5 bases; unmatched junction bases: 12.

This chain joins TRBV28 and TRBJ2-7; TRBD2 is a possible D gene (5 bases). The CDR3 loop spans 15 amino acids. Germline V gives CDR1 MDHEN, CDR2 SYDVKM. V lost 5 bases and J 0 bases, leaving 14 bases between the germline ends. Here the CDR3 reads CASSPLDWTSYEQYF. The CDR3, as DNA: TGTGCCAGCAGTCCCCTGGACTGGACCTCCTACGAGCAGTACTTC.

The V gene is TRBV7-7, the J gene TRBJ2-2, with 16 nucleotides matching TRBD2. The germline V gene encodes CDR1 SSHAT and CDR2 FNYEAQ (reference sequence). Losses at the gene ends were 5 bases for V and 4 bases for J; bases not matched to a gene: 16. This CDR3 is 21 amino acids long. For the CDR3, the DNA is TGTGCCAGCAGCCCATGGAAACCGGGACTAGCGGGAGGGGGGGTCACCGGGGAGCTGTTTTTT. Translating it yields CASSPWKPGLAGGGVTGELFF.

This clonotype has just a few counts. The chain employs TRBV12-3 or TRBV12-4 and TRBJ1-1, with TRBD1 matching over 7 bases. V dropped 8 bases and J dropped 0; count of bases not matched to a gene: 9. This CDR3 is built from 15 residues. The DNA of the CDR3 is TGTGCCAGCTCGAGGGACAGCCCTATGAACACTGAAGCTTTCTTT. Residues: CASSRDSPMNTEAFF.

The V gene is TRBV3-1, the J gene TRBJ2-3; no definite D call. V was trimmed by 1 base and J by 4 bases, leaving 9 bases between them. This CDR3 is 14 amino acids long. The germline V gene has CDR1 LGHDT and CDR2 YNNKEL (reference sequence). CDR3 nucleotides: TGTGCCAGCAGCCAAGTTGAGTGGGCAGATACGCAGTATTTT. As protein: CASSQVEWADTQYF.

In this sample, this clonotype turned up a few times. This rearrangement joins TRBV19 to TRBJ2-1; 12 bases are a match to TRBD1. There are 14 residues in the CDR3. Trimming removed 9 bases from V and 9 bases from J; junction bases left unmatched: 9. Looked up from germline, CDR1 is LNHDA and CDR2 is SQIVND (reference sequence). CDR3 protein: CASTGTGGRVEQFF. The DNA for the CDR3 is TGTGCCAGCACCGGGACAGGGGGCCGTGTTGAGCAGTTCTTC.

The gene calls are TRBV6-5 and TRBJ1-2; 8 bases map to TRBD1. The CDR3 totals 15 residues. The V gene end was trimmed by 3 bases and the J gene end by 8 bases; junction bases not matched to a gene: 11. CDR1 is MNHEY and CDR2 is SVGAGI in the germline V gene. The CDR3 spells CASSYGQGWPGGYTF. The DNA of the CDR3 is TGTGCCAGCAGTTATGGACAGGGTTGGCCTGGAGGCTACACCTTC.

This clonotype was counted many times. The chain carries TRBV7-2 and TRBJ1-2; D might be TRBD1 (6 bases). The CDR3 loop spans 14 amino acids. V lost 5 bases and J 8 bases, leaving 18 bases between the germline ends. Germline CDR1 is SGHTA and CDR2 is FQGNSA. The CDR3: CASSPQTGLEGYTF. CDR3 nucleotide sequence: TGTGCCAGCAGCCCCCAGACAGGTTTGGAAGGCTACACCTTC. The whole variable domain, filled in from reference TRBV7-2 and TRBJ1-2, reads GAGVSQSPSNKVTEKGKDVELRCDPISGHTALYWYRQSLGQGLEFLIYFQGNSAPDKSGLPSDRFSAERTGGSVSTLTIQRTQQEDSAVYLCASSPQTGLEGYTFGSGTRLTVV.

This clonotype has ten or more counts. The CDR3 bases are TGTGCCAGCAAAAAAACCCACCAGGGGAGGGATCAGCCCCAGCATTTT. As protein: CASKKTHQGRDQPQHF. The genes are TRBV6-2 or TRBV6-3 and TRBJ1-5, with a weak D call TRBD1 (6 bases). Trimming took off 7 bases at V and 5 bases at J, with 21 bases between the two ends. This CDR3 has 16 residues. Germline assignment: CDR1 MNHEY and CDR2 SVGEGT.

Comments on this clonotype: The junction departs from the called germline gene at one end, perhaps through a read error. The chain couples TRBV2 to TRBJ1-5, with D hard to call. CDR3 length equals 14 residues. Germline V gene data show CDR1 as SNHLY and CDR2 as FYNNEI. The CDR3 region is CASREGPAGQPQHF. CDR3 in DNA: TGTGCCAGCAGGGAAGGACCGGCGGGTCAGCCCCAGCATTTT.

This clonotype came up many times. The genes are TRBV7-2 and TRBJ2-2; D uncertain. The germline V gene encodes CDR1 SGHTA and CDR2 FQGNSA. The CDR3 is made up of 12 amino acids. Trimming shortened V by 3 bases and J by 4 bases, and 3 bases separated the two germline ends. As DNA, the CDR3 is TGTGCCAGCAGCTTTAGCACCGGGGAGCTGTTTTTT. It is translated as CASSFSTGELFF.